This T cell receptor (beta chain) was obtained from a study of cytomegalovirus exposure and HLA in healthy donors. 13 Jbeta primers and 60 Vbeta primers were used for the PCR. Using immunoSEQ multiplex PCR, the repertoire was profiled, and TCRdb retains in-frame clones only, with some absent. The sample includes around 190,000 clones, about 83% of them seen just once. On this clone: Antigen: not known. The junction shows a germline mismatch at one end, possibly a read error.

Findings and caveats of the study: Being productive about 87% or about 30% of the time was typical of most TCR beta V segments in an earlier analysis.

The CDR3 is made up of 13 amino acids. The germline gives CDR1 SEHNR, CDR2 FQNEAQ (reference sequence). The TCR originated in a female donor in good health and CMV-seronegative. The V call is TRBV7-9, the J call TRBJ2-7; no definite D call. Sample: PBMCs. This CDR3 is CSSSLARVNEQYF. DNA for the CDR3: TGTTCCAGCAGCTTAGCTCGAGTGAACGAGCAGTACTTC.